This paragraph reports one T cell receptor (beta chain). Its cognate antigen is unknown. Trimming took 10 bases from V and 0 from J, leaving 15 bases between them. Germline V gives CDR1 MNHNS, CDR2 SASEGT. The CDR3 extends over 15 amino acids. This record belongs to a study of cytomegalovirus exposure and HLA in healthy donors. The overall study: The same platform as the 500 to 700 first-cohort repertoires was used for the roughly 130 validation repertoires, a later analysis reported.

Profiling relied on immunoSEQ multiplex PCR, and the TCRdb table lists in-frame clones only, not all of them. This table has about 88,000 clones, almost 85% appearing once. Study-wide results and limits: Later, an analysis found that TCR clusters from the first cohort tended to co-occur in the roughly 120 validation repertoires.

A roughly 120-subject validation cohort, separate from the approximately 670-subject first cohort, supplied the donors. This sequence was found in a woman under 30 in good health and CMV-seropositive. Material for sequencing was PBMCs. The chain is built from TRBV6-1 and TRBJ2-2; possible D gene TRBD1, 5 bases. CDR3 nucleotide sequence: TGTGCCATCCCCCAACAGGAAACGAACACCGGGGAGCTGTTTTTT. This translates into CAIPQQETNTGELFF.